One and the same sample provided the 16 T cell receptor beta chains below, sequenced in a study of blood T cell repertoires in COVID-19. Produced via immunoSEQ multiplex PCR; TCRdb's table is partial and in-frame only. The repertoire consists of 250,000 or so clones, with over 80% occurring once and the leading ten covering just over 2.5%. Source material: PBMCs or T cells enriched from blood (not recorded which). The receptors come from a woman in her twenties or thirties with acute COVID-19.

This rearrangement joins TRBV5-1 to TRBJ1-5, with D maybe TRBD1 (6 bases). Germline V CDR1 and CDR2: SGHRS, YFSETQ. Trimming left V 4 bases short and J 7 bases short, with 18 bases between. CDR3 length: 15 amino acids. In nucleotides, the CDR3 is TGCGCCAGCAGCCCGGGGGCGGGGGTCGGACAGCCCCAGCATTTT. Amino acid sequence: CASSPGAGVGQPQHF.

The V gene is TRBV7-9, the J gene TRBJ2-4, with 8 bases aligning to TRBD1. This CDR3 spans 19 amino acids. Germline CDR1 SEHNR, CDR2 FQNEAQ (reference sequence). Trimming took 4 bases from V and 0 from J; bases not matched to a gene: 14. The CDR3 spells CASSSLGIRQGLAKNIQYF. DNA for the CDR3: TGTGCCAGCAGCTCCCTTGGGATAAGACAGGGGCTAGCCAAAAACATTCAGTACTTC. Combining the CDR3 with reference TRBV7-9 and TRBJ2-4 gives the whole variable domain DTGVSQNPRHKITKRGQNVTFRCDPISEHNRLYWYRQTLGQGPEFLTYFQNEAQLEKSRLLSDRFSAERPKGSFSTLEIQRTEQGDSAMYLCASSSLGIRQGLAKNIQYFGAGTRLSVL.

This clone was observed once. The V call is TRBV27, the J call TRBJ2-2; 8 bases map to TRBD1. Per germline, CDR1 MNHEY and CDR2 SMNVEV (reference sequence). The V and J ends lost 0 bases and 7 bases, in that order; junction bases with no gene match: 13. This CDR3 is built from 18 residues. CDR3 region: CASSLSVIIRGRDGELFF. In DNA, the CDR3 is TGTGCCAGCAGTTTATCGGTGATTATCAGGGGGCGCGACGGGGAGCTGTTTTTT.

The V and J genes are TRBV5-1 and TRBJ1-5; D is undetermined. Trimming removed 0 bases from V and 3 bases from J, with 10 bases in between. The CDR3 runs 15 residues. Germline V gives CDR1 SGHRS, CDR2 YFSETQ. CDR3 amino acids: CASSLDPILNQPQHF. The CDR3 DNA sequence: TGCGCCAGCAGCTTGGATCCTATACTCAATCAGCCCCAGCATTTT.

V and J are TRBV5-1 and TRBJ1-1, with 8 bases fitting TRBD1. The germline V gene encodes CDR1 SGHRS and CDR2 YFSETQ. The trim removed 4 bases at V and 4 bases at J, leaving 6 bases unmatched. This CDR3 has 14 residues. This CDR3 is CASSPDRVGTEAFF. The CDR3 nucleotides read TGCGCCAGCAGCCCGGACAGGGTCGGCACTGAAGCTTTCTTT.

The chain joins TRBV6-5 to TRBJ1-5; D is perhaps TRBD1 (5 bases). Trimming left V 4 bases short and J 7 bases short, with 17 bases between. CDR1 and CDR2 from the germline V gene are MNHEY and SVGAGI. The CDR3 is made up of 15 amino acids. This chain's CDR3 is CASSSLFGQGQPQHF. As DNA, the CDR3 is TGTGCCAGCAGTTCTTTATTCGGGCAGGGACAGCCCCAGCATTTT.

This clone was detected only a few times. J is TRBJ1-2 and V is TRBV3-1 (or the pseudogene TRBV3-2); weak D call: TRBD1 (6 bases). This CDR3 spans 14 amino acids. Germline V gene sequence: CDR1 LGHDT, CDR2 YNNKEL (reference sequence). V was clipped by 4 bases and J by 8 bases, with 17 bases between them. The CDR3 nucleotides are TGTGCCAGCAGCCCCATTGTGGACAGCTTGGGCTACACCTTC. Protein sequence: CASSPIVDSLGYTF.

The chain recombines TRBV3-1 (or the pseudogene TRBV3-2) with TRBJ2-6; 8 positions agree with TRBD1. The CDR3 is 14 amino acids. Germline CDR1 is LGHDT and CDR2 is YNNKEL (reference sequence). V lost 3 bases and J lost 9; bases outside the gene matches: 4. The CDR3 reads CASSHGQGLNVLTF. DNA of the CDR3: TGTGCCAGCAGCCATGGACAGGGCCTCAACGTCCTGACTTTC.

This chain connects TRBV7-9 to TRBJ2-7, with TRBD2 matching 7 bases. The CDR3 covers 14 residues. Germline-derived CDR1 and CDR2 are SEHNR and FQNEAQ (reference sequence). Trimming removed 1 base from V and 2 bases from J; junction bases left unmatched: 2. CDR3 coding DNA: TGTGCCAGCAGCTTAGGTGGGGGGGCCTACGAGCAGTACTTC. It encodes CASSLGGGAYEQYF.

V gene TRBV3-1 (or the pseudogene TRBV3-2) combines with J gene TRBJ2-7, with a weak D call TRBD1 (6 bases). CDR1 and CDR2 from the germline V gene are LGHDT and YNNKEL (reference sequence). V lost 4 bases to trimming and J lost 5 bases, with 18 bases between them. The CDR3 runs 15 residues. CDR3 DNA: TGTGCCAGCAGCCGGACCCTAGGACAGACCCACGAGCAGTACTTC. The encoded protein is CASSRTLGQTHEQYF.

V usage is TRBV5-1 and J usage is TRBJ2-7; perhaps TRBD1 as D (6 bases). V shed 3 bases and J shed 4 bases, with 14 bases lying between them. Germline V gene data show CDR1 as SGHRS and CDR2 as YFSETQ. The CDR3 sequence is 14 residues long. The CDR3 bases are TGCGCCAGCAGCTCCAGGACAGCGATGTACGAGCAGTACTTC. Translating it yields CASSSRTAMYEQYF.

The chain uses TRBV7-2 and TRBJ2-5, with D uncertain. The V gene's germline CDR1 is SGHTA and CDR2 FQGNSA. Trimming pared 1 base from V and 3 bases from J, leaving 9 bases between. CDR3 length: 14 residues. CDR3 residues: CASSLGAAEETQYF. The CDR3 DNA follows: TGTGCCAGCAGCTTAGGGGCAGCAGAAGAGACCCAGTACTTC.

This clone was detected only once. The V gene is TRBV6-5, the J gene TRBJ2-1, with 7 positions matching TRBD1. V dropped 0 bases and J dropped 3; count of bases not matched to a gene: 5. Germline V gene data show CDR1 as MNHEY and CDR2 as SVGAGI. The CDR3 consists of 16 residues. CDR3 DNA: TGTGCCAGCAGTTACTCGACAGGGAATGGCTACAATGAGCAGTTCTTC. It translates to CASSYSTGNGYNEQFF.

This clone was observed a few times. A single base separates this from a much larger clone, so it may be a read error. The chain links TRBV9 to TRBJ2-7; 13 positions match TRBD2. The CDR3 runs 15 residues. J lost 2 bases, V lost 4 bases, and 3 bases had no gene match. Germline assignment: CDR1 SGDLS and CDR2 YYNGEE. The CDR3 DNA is TGTGCCAGCAGCCCCGGGACTAGCGGGGCCTACGAGCAGTACTTC. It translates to CASSPGTSGAYEQYF.

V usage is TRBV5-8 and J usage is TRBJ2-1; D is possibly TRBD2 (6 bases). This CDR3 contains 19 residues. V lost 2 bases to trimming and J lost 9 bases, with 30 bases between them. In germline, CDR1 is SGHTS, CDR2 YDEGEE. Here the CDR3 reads CASSLAGGNIFHPSLEQFF. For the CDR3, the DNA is TGTGCCAGCAGCTTAGCGGGTGGCAACATTTTCCATCCTTCTCTTGAGCAGTTCTTC. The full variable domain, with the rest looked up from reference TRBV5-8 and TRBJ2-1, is EAGVTQSPTHLIKTRGQQATLRCSPISGHTSVYWYQQALGLGLQFLLWYDEGEERNRGNFPPRFSGRQFPNYSSELNVNALELEDSALYLCASSLAGGNIFHPSLEQFFGPGTRLTVL.

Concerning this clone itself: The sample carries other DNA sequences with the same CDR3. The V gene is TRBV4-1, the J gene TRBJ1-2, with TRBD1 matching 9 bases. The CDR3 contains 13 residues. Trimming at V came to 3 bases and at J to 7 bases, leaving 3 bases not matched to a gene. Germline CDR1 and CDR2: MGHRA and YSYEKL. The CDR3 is CASSQEDRGGYTF. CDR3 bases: TGCGCCAGCAGCCAGGAGGACAGGGGTGGCTACACCTTC.